The 3 T cell receptor beta chains below were found in one sample sequenced in a study of T cells in Graves' hyperthyroidism and ophthalmopathy. Researchers took RNA transcripts and amplified the TCR beta CDR3 regions from them. A first-round RT-PCR of the TCR CDR3 used the HTBI primer set. TCRdb used MiXCR to reprocess the multiplex PCR reads, holding one entry per CDR3 protein. Of about 210,000 distinct CDR3 sequences in the sample, 17% were seen once. The specimen was blood. The receptor set was obtained from a man in his forties or fifties with Graves' hyperthyroidism.

This clonotype showed up just a few times. J is TRBJ2-5 and V is TRBV20-1, with 10 bases fitting TRBD2. This CDR3 has 15 amino acids. CDR1 and CDR2 from the germline V gene are DFQATT and SNEGSKA (reference sequence). Losses at the gene ends were 3 bases for V and 5 bases for J; bases not matched to a gene: 9. Here the CDR3 reads CSARGASGSTETQYF. The DNA for the CDR3 is TGCAGTGCTAGGGGCGCTAGCGGGAGTACGGAGACCCAGTACTTC.

This clonotype was seen repeatedly, ten times or more. This chain joins TRBV18 and TRBJ1-3; D not resolved. This CDR3 is built from 18 residues. Germline CDR1 reads KGHSH; CDR2 reads LQKENI. V dropped 6 bases and J dropped 0 bases, with 21 bases sitting between them. CDR3 coding DNA: TGTGCCAGCTCGGCTCACATGGGCAGGCCCGACTCTGGAAACACCATATATTTT. Amino acid sequence: CASSAHMGRPDSGNTIYF. Combining the CDR3 with reference TRBV18 and TRBJ1-3 gives the whole variable domain NAGVMQNPRHLVRRRGQEARLRCSPMKGHSHVYWYRQLPEEGLKFMVYLQKENIIDESGMPKERFSAEFPKEGPSILRIQQVVRGDSAAYFCASSAHMGRPDSGNTIYFGEGSWLTVV.

The rearrangement links TRBV5-1 to TRBJ2-1; TRBD2 agrees at 9 bases. Per the germline V gene, CDR1 is SGHRS and CDR2 is YFSETQ. This CDR3 is built from 15 residues. The trim removed 4 bases at V and 13 bases at J, leaving 15 bases unmatched. The CDR3: CASSVSGTSLGEQFF. The CDR3 region has the DNA TGCGCCAGCAGCGTATCCGGGACTAGCCTCGGGGAACAGTTCTTC.